This T cell receptor (beta chain) comes out of a study of long-term antiretroviral therapy in people with HIV. Study-wide results and limits: Therapy changes, viral resistance and ART adherence were not documented in the available data. Versus controls, repertoires in people with HIV had narrower CDR3 length ranges. Before ART, certain clones expanded, and these dominated the repertoire at all time points.

Researchers report immunoSEQ v3.0 was run at survey level. Sequencing targeted roughly 35,000-55,000 T-cell genomes per sample. TCRdb's table, derived via immunoSEQ multiplex PCR, lists solely in-frame clones and lacks some. The sample records some 25,000 clones, about 86% being singletons. Remarks on this clone: The target antigen is unknown.

V shed 3 bases and J shed 0 bases, with 6 bases lying between them. The CDR3 sequence is 14 residues long. Germline V lookup: CDR1 MNHEY, CDR2 SMNVEV (reference sequence). The chain is built from TRBV27 and TRBJ1-5, with unresolved D. This TCR derives from a man aged 45-65 years with HIV. The material was unsorted PBMCs, obtained 1.2 years after starting antiretroviral therapy. The CDR3 spells CASSLFHSNQPQHF. The DNA of the CDR3 is TGTGCCAGCAGTTTGTTCCATAGCAATCAGCCCCAGCATTTT.